This T cell receptor beta chain was recorded in a study of naive and memory T cell subsets. V shed 0 bases and J 6 bases; nucleotides not matched to a gene: 5. CDR1 and CDR2 (germline): GTSNPN, SVGIG (reference sequence). The CDR3 is 14 amino acids. This clonotype occurred many times. The beta constant-region primer was an equimolar mix of two oligonucleotides covering TRBC1 and TRBC2. Four rounds of PCR amplified the ligated cDNA using nested alpha and beta constant-region primers plus SP2. TCRdb redid the calling of the UMI-ligation and nested PCR reads with MiXCR, one entry per CDR3 protein. The sample carries some 9,700 distinct CDR3 sequences, roughly 6% recorded once.

The chain joins TRBV30 to TRBJ2-1, with 7 bases that match TRBD2. Sequenced input: CD4+ TEMRA cells from blood. The subset was: effector memory re-expressing CD45RA, CD45RA+ CD27-. The origin of this receptor is a human donor in good health. CDR3 region: CAWSVGEGLNEQFF. The CDR3 nucleotides read TGTGCCTGGAGTGTGGGGGAGGGACTCAATGAGCAGTTCTTC.